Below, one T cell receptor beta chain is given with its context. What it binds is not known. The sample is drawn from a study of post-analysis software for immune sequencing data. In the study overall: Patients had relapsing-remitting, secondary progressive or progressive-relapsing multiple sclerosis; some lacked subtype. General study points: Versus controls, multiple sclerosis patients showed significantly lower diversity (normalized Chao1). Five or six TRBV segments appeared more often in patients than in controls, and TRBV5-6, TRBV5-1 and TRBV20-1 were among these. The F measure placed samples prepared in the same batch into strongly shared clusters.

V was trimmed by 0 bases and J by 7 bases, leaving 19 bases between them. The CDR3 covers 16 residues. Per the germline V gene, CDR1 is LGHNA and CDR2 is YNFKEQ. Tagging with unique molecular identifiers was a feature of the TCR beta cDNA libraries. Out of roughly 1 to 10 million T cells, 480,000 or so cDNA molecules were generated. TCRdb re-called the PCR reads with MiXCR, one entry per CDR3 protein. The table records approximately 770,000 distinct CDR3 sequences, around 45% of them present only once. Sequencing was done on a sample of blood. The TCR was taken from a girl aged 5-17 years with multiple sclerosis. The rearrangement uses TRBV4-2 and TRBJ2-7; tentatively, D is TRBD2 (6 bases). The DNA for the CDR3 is TGTGCCAGCAGCCAAGATGGGAGGAGGAGCGGAAATGAGCAGTACTTC. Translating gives CASSQDGRRSGNEQYF.